This TCR beta chain was captured in a study of tumor-infiltrating lymphocytes in primary liver carcinoma. Alongside blood RNA obtained from unsorted whole blood, germline DNA was also extracted. The investigators made TCR beta cDNA from about 0.45 ug total RNA, using a constant-region primer. Libraries of TCR beta came from three nested multiplex PCR rounds with slightly modified ARM-PCR. Rounds one and two of PCR, each of roughly 10 cycles, were primed with TRBV1-TRBV30 forward primers and a C-beta reverse primer. TCRdb processed the multiplex PCR reads anew with MiXCR; each CDR3 protein has one entry. In the table there are about 320,000 distinct CDR3 sequences, approximately 65% of which are singletons. The table lists this clonotype with many counts. Germline V gene lookup returns CDR1 MDHEN and CDR2 SYDVKM. V lost 4 bases to trimming and J lost 0 bases; unmatched junction nucleotides: 8. The length of the CDR3 is 17 residues.

The sequence derives from a man aged 40-55 years with primary liver carcinoma and hepatitis B virus infection. Sequencing input: peripheral blood. J is TRBJ2-5 and V is TRBV28, with 10 bases that match TRBD2. Here the CDR3 DNA reads TGTGCCAGCAGTTCAGGATTGACTAGCGGGTACCAAGAGACCCAGTACTTC. Residues: CASSSGLTSGYQETQYF. The full variable domain, rest sourced from reference TRBV28 and TRBJ2-5, is DVKVTQSSRYLVKRTGEKVFLECVQDMDHENMFWYRQDPGLGLRLIYFSYDVKMKEKGDIPEGYSVSREKKERFSLILESASTNQTSMYLCASSSGLTSGYQETQYFGPGTRLLVL.